Here is one T cell receptor (beta chain) with its context. The data stem from a study of blood T cell repertoires in COVID-19. Losses at the gene ends were 5 bases for V and 15 bases for J; bases not matched to a gene: 19. The length of the CDR3 is 17 residues. Germline CDR1 is LGHNA and CDR2 is YNFKEQ. The assay was immunoSEQ multiplex PCR, and TCRdb's table has in-frame clones only and misses some. Of roughly 240,000 clones in the sample, 75% to 90% were seen once. This TCR derives from a man in his 60s who had recovered from COVID-19. The J gene is TRBJ2-1, the V gene TRBV4-2; 13 nucleotides line up with TRBD2. Specimen: peripheral blood. The CDR3 protein is CASSETRFGLAGEMPFF. Written as DNA, the CDR3 is TGTGCCAGCAGCGAAACGAGGTTCGGACTAGCGGGGGAGATGCCGTTCTTC.